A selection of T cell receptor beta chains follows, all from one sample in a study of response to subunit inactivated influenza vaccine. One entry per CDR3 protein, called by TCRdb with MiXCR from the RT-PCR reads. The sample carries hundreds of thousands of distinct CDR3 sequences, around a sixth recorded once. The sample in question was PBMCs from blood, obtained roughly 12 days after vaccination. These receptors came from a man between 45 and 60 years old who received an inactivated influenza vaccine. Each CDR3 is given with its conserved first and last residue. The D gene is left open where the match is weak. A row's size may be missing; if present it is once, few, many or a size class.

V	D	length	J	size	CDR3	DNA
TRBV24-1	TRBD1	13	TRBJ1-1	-	CATSDFSGQRAFF	TGTGCCACCAGTGATTTCTCGGGACAGCGAGCTTTCTTT
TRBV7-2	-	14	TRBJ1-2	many	CASSSGRNFYGYTF	TGTGCCAGCAGCTCGGGACGGAATTTCTATGGCTACACCTTC
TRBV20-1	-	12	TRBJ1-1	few	CSARQGLTEAFF	TGCAGTGCTAGGCAGGGGTTAACTGAAGCTTTCTTT
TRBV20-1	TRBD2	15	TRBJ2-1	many	CSASLLSGGKNEQFF	TGCAGTGCTTCCCTCCTCAGCGGGGGGAAGAATGAGCAGTTCTTC
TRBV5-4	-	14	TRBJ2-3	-	CASSLYGGTDTQYF	TGTGCCAGCAGCTTATACGGGGGCACAGATACGCAGTATTTT
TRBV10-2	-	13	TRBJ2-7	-	CASGGLDAYEQYF	TGCGCCAGCGGCGGGCTGGATGCCTACGAGCAGTACTTC
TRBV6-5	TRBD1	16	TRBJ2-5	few	CASSLRDRGQQETQYF	TGTGCCAGCAGTTTGAGGGACAGGGGCCAACAAGAGACCCAGTACTTC
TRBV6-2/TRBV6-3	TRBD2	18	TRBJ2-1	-	CAICAGTSGGSSYNEQFF	TGTGCCATCTGCGCTGGGACTAGCGGGGGAAGCTCCTACAATGAGCAGTTCTTC
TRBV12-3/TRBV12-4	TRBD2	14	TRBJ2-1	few	CASSFGRLYNEQFF	TGTGCCAGCAGTTTCGGGAGGCTGTACAATGAGCAGTTCTTC
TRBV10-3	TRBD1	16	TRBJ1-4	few	CAISDPTTGGVEKLFF	TGTGCCATCAGTGACCCTACGACAGGGGGTGTGGAAAAACTGTTTTTT
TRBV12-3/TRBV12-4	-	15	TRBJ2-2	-	CASSLGRGSTGELFF	TGTGCCAGCAGTTTGGGCAGGGGTAGCACCGGGGAGCTGTTTTTT
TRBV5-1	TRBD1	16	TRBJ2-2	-	CASRPPGQGIYRELFF	TGCGCCAGCAGACCTCCGGGACAGGGAATTTACAGGGAGCTGTTTTTT
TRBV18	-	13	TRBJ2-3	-	CASSPVGGDTQYF	TGTGCCAGCTCACCAGTGGGGGGAGATACGCAGTATTTT
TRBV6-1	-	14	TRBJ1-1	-	CASTPSSGNTEAFF	TGTGCCAGCACTCCATCGTCCGGAAACACTGAAGCTTTCTTT
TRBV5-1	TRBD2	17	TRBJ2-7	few	CASSLGTSGGRAYEQYF	TGCGCCAGCAGCTTGGGGACTAGCGGGGGTCGAGCCTACGAGCAGTACTTC
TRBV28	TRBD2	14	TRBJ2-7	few	CASSSPGTRSEQYF	TGTGCCAGCAGTTCCCCCGGGACTAGATCCGAGCAGTACTTC
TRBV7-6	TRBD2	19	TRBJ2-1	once	CASSRVGTSGSVAYNEQFF	TGTGCCAGCAGCCGGGTGGGGACTAGCGGGAGTGTTGCCTACAATGAGCAGTTCTTC
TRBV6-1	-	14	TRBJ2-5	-	CASSELGGGETQYF	TGTGCCAGCAGTGAATTGGGGGGAGGAGAGACCCAGTACTTC
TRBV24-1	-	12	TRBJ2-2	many	CATSDRHRELFF	TGTGCCACCAGTGACAGACACCGGGAGCTGTTTTTT
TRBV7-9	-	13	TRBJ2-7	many	CASSLEQGNEQYF	TGTGCCAGCAGCTTAGAGCAGGGCAACGAGCAGTACTTC
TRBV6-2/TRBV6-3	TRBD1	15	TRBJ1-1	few	CASTRTGQGGTEAFF	TGTGCCAGCACCCGAACCGGACAGGGGGGAACTGAAGCTTTCTTT
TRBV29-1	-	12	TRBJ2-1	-	CSARNNINEQFF	TGCAGCGCGCGGAACAATATCAATGAGCAGTTCTTC
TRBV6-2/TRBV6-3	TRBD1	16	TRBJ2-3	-	CASIPGRDRGTDTQYF	TGTGCCAGCATCCCTGGCCGGGACAGGGGCACAGATACGCAGTATTTT
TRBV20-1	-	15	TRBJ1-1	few	CSARVVAGVDTEAFF	TGCAGTGCTAGAGTAGTCGCGGGGGTTGACACTGAAGCTTTCTTT
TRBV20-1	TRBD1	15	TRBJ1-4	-	CSASYRGRWGEKLFF	TGCAGTGCTAGTTACAGGGGCCGATGGGGTGAAAAACTGTTTTTT
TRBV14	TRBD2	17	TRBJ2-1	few	CASSQDQGLGPHNEQFF	TGTGCCAGCAGCCAAGATCAGGGACTAGGGCCCCACAATGAGCAGTTCTTC
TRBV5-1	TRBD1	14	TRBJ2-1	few	CASSLEGQDHTEFF	TGCGCCAGCAGCTTGGAGGGACAGGATCACACGGAGTTCTTC
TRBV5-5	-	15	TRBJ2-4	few	CASSLTDRNVNIQYF	TGTGCCAGCAGCTTGACCGACCGAAACGTAAACATTCAGTACTTC
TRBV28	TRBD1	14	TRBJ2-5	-	CASSHGDRGETQYF	TGTGCCAGCAGTCATGGGGACAGGGGAGAGACCCAGTACTTC
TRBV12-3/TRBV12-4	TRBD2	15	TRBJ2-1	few	CASSLSGRAILEQFF	TGTGCCAGCAGCCTTAGCGGGAGGGCTATTTTAGAGCAGTTCTTC
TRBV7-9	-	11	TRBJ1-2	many	CASSFGDGYTF	TGTGCCAGCAGCTTTGGCGATGGCTACACCTTC
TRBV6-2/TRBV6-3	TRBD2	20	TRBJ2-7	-	CASSYSRARGTIISFYEQYF	TGTGCCAGCAGTTACTCGAGGGCGCGGGGGACTATCATCTCGTTCTACGAGCAGTACTTC
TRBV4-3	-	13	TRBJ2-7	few	CASSPAGENEQYF	TGCGCCAGCAGCCCGGCAGGGGAGAACGAGCAGTACTTC
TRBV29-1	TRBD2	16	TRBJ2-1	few	CSVRTSGRISYNEQFF	TGCAGCGTGCGCACTAGCGGGAGGATCTCCTACAATGAGCAGTTCTTC
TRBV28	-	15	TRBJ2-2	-	CASRTATANTGELFF	TGTGCCAGCAGGACAGCGACTGCGAACACCGGGGAGCTGTTTTTT
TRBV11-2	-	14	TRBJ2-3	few	CASSLVGFSGTQYF	TGTGCCAGCAGCTTAGTGGGGTTTAGTGGTACGCAGTATTTT
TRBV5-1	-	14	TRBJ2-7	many	CASSLNRVPYEQYF	TGCGCCAGCAGCTTGAACAGGGTGCCCTACGAGCAGTACTTC
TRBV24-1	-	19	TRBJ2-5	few	CATSDTRGGNGWKQETQYF	TGTGCCACCAGTGATACCAGAGGGGGAAACGGGTGGAAGCAAGAGACCCAGTACTTC
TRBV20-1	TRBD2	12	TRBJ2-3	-	CSARDVAGGQYF	TGCAGTGCTAGAGATGTCGCGGGGGGGCAGTATTTT
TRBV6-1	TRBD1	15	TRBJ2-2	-	CASRGTGGDTGELFF	TGTGCCAGCAGAGGGACAGGGGGCGATACCGGGGAGCTGTTTTTT
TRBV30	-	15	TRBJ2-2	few	CACRAPGSGTGELFF	TGTGCCTGTAGGGCTCCGGGGTCTGGGACCGGGGAGCTGTTTTTT
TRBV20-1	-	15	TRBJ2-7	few	CSAMTLGQGAYEQYF	TGCAGTGCTATGACTTTGGGGCAAGGGGCCTACGAGCAGTACTTC
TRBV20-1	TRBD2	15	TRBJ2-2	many	CSARNRRGGFGELFF	TGCAGTGCTAGAAATCGCCGCGGGGGGTTCGGGGAGCTGTTTTTT
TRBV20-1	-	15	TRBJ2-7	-	CSATGGDSKGYEQYF	TGCAGTGCCACCGGAGGGGACTCAAAAGGCTACGAGCAGTACTTC
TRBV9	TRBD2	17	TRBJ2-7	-	CASSSGLAGGSSYEQYF	TGTGCCAGCAGCTCGGGACTAGCGGGGGGGAGCTCCTACGAGCAGTACTTC
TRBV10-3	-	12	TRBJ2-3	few	CAIKESTDTQYF	TGTGCCATCAAAGAATCCACAGATACGCAGTATTTT
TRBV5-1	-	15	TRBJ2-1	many	CASSPAGSSYNEQFF	TGCGCCAGCAGCCCCGCCGGGAGCTCCTACAATGAGCAGTTCTTC
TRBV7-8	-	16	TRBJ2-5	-	CASSLGGRSREETQYF	TGTGCCAGCAGCTTAGGGGGACGGAGTCGGGAAGAGACCCAGTACTTC
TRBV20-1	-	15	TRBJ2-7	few	CSARDGQGGTYEQYF	TGCAGTGCTAGAGATGGCCAGGGTGGAACCTACGAGCAGTACTTC
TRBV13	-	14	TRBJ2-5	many	CASSHRDLQETQYF	TGTGCCAGCAGTCACCGGGACTTACAAGAGACCCAGTACTTC
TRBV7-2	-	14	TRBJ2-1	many	CASSLGLRVNEQFF	TGTGCCAGCAGCTTAGGCCTCCGGGTCAATGAGCAGTTCTTC
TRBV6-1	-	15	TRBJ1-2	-	CASKLGDGSNYGYTF	TGTGCCAGCAAACTAGGGGACGGTTCAAACTATGGCTACACCTTC
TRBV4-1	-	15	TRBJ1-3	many	CASGLGRNTGNTIYF	TGCGCCAGCGGGCTTGGACGGAACACAGGAAACACCATATATTTT